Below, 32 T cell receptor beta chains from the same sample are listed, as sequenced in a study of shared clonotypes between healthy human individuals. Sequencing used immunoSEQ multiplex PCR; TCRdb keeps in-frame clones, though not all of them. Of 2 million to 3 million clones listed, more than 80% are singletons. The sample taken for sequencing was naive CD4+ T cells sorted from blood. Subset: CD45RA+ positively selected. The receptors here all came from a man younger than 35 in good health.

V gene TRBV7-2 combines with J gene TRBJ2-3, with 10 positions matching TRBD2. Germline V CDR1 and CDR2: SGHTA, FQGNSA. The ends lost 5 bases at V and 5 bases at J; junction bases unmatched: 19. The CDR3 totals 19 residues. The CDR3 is CASSQFLAGEGSRVDTQYF. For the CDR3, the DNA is TGTGCCAGCAGCCAATTTCTAGCGGGAGAGGGATCAAGGGTAGATACGCAGTATTTT.

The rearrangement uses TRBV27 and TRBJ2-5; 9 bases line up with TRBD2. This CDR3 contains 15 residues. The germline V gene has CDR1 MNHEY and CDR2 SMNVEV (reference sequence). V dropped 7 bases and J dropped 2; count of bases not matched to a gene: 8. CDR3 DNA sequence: TGTGCCAGCAAGGGCGGGGGGGCCGGGCAAGAGACCCAGTACTTC. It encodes CASKGGGAGQETQYF.

CDR3 nucleotides: TGTGCCACCAGCTGGGGAAATTTAGGGGCTTTCTTT. Its translation is CATSWGNLGAFF. This chain connects TRBV15 to TRBJ1-1; no definite D call. Looked up from germline, CDR1 is LNHNV and CDR2 is YYDKDF (reference sequence). The CDR3 is 12 residues long. V was trimmed by 5 bases and J by 11 bases, leaving 15 bases between them.

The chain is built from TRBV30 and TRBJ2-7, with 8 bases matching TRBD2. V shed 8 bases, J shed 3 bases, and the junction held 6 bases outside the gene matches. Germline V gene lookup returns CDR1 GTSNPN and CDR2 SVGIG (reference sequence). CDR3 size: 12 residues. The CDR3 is CAQAGEGYEQYF. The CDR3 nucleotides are TGTGCCCAAGCGGGAGAGGGCTACGAGCAGTACTTC. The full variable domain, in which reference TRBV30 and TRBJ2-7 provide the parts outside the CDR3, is SQTIHQWPATLVQPVGSPLSLECTVEGTSNPNLYWYRQAAGRGLQLLFYSVGIGQISSEVPQNLSASRPQDRQFILSSKKLLLSDSGFYLCAQAGEGYEQYFGPGTRLTVT.

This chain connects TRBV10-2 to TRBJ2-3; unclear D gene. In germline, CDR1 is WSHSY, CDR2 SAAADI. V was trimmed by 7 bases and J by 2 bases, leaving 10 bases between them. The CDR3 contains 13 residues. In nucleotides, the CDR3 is TGCGCCAGCAACGCCCGGGCCACAGATACGCAGTATTTT. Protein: CASNARATDTQYF.

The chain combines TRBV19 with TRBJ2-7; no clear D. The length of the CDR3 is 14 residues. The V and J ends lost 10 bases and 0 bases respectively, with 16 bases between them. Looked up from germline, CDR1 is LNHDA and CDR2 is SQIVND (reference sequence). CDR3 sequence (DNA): TGTGCCACCGGAGTGCGGACGAGCTCCTACGAGCAGTACTTC. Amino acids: CATGVRTSSYEQYF. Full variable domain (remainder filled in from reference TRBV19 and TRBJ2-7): DGGITQSPKYLFRKEGQNVTLSCEQNLNHDAMYWYRQDPGQGLRLIYYSQIVNDFQKGDIAEGYSVSREKKESFPLTVTSAQKNPTAFYLCATGVRTSSYEQYFGPGTRLTVT.

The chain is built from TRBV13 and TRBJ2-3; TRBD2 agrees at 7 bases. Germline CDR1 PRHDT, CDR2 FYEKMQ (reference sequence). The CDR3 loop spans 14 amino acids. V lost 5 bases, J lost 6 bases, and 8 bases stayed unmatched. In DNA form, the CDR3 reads TGTGCCAGCAGCCCTGGACGGCGGGAGGATACGCAGTATTTT. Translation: CASSPGRREDTQYF.

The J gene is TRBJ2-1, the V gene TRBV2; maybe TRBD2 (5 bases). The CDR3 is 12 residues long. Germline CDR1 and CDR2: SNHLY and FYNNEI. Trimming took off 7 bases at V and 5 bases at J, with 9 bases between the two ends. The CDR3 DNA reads TGTGCCAGCAAGAGGGTGGACAATGAGCAGTTCTTC. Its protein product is CASKRVDNEQFF.

The CDR3 is CASSEGQRQYNEQFF. The CDR3 coding sequence is TGTGCCAGCAGTGAAGGACAGCGACAGTACAATGAGCAGTTCTTC. The chain carries TRBV2 and TRBJ2-1; possibly TRBD1 for D (5 bases). The CDR3 is 15 residues long. V was trimmed by 1 base and J by 4 bases, leaving 11 bases between them. Germline CDR1 and CDR2: SNHLY and FYNNEI. Combining the CDR3 with reference TRBV2 and TRBJ2-1 gives the whole variable domain EPEVTQTPSHQVTQMGQEVILRCVPISNHLYFYWYRQILGQKVEFLVSFYNNEISEKSEIFDDQFSVERPDGSNFTLKIRSTKLEDSAMYFCASSEGQRQYNEQFFGPGTRLTVL.

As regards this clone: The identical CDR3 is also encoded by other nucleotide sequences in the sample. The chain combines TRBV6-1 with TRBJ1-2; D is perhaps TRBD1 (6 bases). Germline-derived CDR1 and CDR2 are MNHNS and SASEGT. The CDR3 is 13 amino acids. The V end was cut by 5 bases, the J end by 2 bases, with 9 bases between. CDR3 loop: CASSIDRNYGYTF. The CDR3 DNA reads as TGTGCCAGCAGTATAGACAGGAACTATGGCTACACCTTC.

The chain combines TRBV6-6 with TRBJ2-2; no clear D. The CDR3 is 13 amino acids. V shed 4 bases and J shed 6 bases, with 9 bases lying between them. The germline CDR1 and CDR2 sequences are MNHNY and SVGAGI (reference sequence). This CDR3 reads CASSFLVSGELFF. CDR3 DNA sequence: TGTGCCAGCAGTTTCCTCGTATCCGGGGAGCTGTTTTTT.

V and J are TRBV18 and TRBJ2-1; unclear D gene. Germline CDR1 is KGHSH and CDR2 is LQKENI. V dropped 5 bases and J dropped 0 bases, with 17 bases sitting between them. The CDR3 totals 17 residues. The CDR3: CASSARAVQSSYNEQFF. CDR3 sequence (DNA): TGTGCCAGCTCAGCTCGAGCTGTTCAGAGCTCCTACAATGAGCAGTTCTTC.

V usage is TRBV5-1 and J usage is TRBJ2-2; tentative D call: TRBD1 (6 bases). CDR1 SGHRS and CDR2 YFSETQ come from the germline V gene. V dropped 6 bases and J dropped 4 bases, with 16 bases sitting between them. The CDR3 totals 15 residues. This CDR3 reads CASKIQGTGTGELFF. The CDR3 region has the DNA TGCGCCAGCAAAATACAGGGAACAGGCACCGGGGAGCTGTTTTTT.

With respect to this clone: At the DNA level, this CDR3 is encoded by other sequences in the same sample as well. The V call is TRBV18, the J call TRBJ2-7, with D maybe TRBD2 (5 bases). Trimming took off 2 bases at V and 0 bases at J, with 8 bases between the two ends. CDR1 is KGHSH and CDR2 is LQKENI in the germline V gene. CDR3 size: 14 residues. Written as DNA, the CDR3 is TGTGCCAGCTCACCAGGACTGTCCTCCTACGAGCAGTACTTC. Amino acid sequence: CASSPGLSSYEQYF.

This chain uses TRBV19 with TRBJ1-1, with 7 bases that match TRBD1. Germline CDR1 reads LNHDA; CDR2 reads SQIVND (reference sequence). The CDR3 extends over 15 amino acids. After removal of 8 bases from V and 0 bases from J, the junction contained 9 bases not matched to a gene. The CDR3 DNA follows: TGTGCCAGTTCAGTGACCGGGACAGTGAACACTGAAGCTTTCTTT. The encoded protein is CASSVTGTVNTEAFF.

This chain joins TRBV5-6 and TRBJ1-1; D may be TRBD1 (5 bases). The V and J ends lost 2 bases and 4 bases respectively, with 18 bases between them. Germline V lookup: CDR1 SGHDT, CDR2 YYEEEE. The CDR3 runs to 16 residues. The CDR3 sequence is CASSLSRGERGTEAFF. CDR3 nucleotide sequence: TGTGCCAGCAGCTTATCGAGAGGGGAACGGGGCACTGAAGCTTTCTTT.

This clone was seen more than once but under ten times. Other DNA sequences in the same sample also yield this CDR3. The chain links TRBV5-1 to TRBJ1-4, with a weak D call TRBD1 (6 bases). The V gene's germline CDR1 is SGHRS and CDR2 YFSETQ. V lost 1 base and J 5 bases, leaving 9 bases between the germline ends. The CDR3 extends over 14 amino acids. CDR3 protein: CASSLMGANEKLFF. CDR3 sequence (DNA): TGCGCCAGCAGCTTGATGGGGGCCAATGAAAAACTGTTTTTT.

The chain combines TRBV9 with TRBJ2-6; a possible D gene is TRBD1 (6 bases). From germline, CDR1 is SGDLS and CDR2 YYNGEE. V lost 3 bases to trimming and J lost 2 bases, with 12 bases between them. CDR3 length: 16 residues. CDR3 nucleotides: TGTGCCAGCAGCGAGAGAGGGGGTGCTGGGGCCAACGTCCTGACTTTC. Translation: CASSERGGAGANVLTF.

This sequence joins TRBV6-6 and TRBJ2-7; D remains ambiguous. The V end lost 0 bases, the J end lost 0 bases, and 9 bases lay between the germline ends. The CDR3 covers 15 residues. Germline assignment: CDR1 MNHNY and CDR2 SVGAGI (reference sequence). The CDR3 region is CASSYSPASSYEQYF. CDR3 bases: TGTGCCAGCAGTTACTCGCCGGCCAGCTCCTACGAGCAGTACTTC.

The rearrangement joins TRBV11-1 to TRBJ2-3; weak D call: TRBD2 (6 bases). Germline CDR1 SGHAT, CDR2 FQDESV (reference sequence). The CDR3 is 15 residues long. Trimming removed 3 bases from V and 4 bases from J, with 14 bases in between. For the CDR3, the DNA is TGTGCCAGCAGCTTTGACGGGGGTGTATCAGATACGCAGTATTTT. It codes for CASSFDGGVSDTQYF.

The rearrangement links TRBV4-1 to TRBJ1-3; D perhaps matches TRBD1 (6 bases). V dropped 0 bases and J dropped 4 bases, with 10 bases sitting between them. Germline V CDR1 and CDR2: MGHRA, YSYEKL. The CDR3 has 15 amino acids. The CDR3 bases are TGCGCCAGCAGCCAAGAAGAGGGGGTCGGAAACACCATATATTTT. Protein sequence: CASSQEEGVGNTIYF.

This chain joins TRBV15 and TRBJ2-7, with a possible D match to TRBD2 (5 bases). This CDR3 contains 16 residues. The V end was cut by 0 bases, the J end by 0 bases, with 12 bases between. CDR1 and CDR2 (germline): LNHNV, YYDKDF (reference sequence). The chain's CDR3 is CATSRDRGLSSYEQYF. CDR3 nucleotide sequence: TGTGCCACCAGCAGAGATCGAGGACTCAGCTCCTACGAGCAGTACTTC.

CDR3 region: CASSVGFTGNSPLHF. In DNA, the CDR3 is TGTGCCAGCAGCGTCGGCTTTACCGGGAATTCACCCCTCCACTTT. This sequence joins TRBV9 and TRBJ1-6; D is ambiguous. The length of the CDR3 is 15 residues. Trimming removed 2 bases at V and 7 bases at J, with 13 bases between. Germline V lookup: CDR1 SGDLS, CDR2 YYNGEE.

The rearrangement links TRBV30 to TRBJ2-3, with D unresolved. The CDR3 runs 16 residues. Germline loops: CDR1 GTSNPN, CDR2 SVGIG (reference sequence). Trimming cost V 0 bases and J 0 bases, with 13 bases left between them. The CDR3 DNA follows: TGTGCCTGGAGTGTAGGGCAGATCAATAGCACAGATACGCAGTATTTT. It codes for CAWSVGQINSTDTQYF.

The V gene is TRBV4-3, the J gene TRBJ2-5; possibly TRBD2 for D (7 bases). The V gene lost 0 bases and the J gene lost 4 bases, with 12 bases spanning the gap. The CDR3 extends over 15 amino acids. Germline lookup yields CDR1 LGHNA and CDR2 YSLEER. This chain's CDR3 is CASSQDFGGRETQYF. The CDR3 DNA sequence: TGCGCCAGCAGCCAAGATTTCGGGGGGCGAGAGACCCAGTACTTC.

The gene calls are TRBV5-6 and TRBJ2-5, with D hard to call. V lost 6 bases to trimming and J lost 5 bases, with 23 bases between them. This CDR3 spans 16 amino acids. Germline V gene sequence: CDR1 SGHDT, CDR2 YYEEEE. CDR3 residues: CASNPSGRPVGETQYF. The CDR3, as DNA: TGTGCCAGCAATCCCTCAGGTCGGCCGGTGGGGGAGACCCAGTACTTC.

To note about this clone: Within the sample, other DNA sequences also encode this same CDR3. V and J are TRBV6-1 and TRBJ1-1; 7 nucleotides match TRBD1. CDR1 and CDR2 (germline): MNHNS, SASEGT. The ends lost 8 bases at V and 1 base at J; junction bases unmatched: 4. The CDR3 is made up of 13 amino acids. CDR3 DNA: TGTGCCAGCCAGGGACAGCCGAACACTGAAGCTTTCTTT. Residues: CASQGQPNTEAFF.

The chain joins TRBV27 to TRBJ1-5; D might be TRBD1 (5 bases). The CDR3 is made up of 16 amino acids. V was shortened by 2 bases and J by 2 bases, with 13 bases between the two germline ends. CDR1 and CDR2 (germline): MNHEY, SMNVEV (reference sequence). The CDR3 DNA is TGTGCCAGCAGTTTAAATGGGGCTTTGGGCAATCAGCCCCAGCATTTT. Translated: CASSLNGALGNQPQHF.

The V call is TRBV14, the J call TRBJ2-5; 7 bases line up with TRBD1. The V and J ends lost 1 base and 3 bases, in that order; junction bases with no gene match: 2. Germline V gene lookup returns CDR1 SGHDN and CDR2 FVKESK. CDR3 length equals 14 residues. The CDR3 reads CASSQGTGKETQYF. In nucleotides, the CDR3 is TGTGCCAGCAGCCAAGGGACAGGAAAAGAGACCCAGTACTTC.

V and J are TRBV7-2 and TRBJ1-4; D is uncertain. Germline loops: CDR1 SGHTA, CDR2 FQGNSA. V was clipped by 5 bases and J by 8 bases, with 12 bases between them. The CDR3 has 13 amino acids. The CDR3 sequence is CASSPGPLEKLFF. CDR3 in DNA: TGTGCCAGCAGCCCAGGCCCTTTAGAAAAACTGTTTTTT.

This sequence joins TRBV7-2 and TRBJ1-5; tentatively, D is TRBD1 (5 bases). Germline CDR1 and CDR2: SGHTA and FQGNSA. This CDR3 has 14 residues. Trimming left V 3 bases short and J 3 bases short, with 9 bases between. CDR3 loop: CASSFTGPNQPQHF. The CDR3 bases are TGTGCCAGCAGCTTTACGGGGCCCAATCAGCCCCAGCATTTT.

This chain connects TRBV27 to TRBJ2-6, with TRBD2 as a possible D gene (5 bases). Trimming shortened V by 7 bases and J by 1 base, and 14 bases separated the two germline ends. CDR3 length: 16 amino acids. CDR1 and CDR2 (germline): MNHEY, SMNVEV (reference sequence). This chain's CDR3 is CASTGRPGSGANVLTF. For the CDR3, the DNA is TGTGCCAGCACCGGTCGGCCGGGATCTGGGGCCAACGTCCTGACTTTC.